This T cell receptor (beta chain) derives from a study of identifying expanded T cells in peripheral blood. Whole-study findings and limits: Two-week clone count variance significantly increased as total template count grew.

Some clones are missing from TCRdb's copy, which holds only in-frame ones; the method was immunoSEQ multiplex PCR. The sample records 90,000 to 100,000 clones, approximately 91% being singletons. V lost 5 bases to trimming and J lost 2 bases, with 3 bases between them. The germline V gene encodes CDR1 KGHSH and CDR2 LQKENI. CDR3 size: 11 residues. Regarding this clone: The antigen remains unidentified. The sample carries other DNA sequences with the same CDR3.

During the collection period, no donor immune events like infections were recorded. This rearrangement joins TRBV18 to TRBJ2-5; D unclear. This receptor was obtained from a person aged 18 to 75 in good health. The sample was blood. CDR3 sequence reads: CASSEQETQYF. In DNA form, the CDR3 reads TGTGCCAGCTCAGAACAAGAGACCCAGTACTTC.